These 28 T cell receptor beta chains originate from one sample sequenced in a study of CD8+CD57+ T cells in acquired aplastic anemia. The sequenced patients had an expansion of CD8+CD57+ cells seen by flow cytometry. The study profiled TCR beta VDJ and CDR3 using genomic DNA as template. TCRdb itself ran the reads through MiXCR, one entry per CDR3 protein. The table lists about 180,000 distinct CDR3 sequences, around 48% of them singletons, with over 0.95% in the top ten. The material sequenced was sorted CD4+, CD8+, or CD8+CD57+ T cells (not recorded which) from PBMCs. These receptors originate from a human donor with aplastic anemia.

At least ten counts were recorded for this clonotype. The CDR3 here is CSARVRTGAYEQYF. As DNA, the CDR3 is TGCAGTGCTAGAGTGCGGACAGGGGCCTACGAGCAGTACTTC. The chain combines TRBV20-1 with TRBJ2-7, with 9 bases lining up with TRBD1. Germline CDR1 DFQATT, CDR2 SNEGSKA (reference sequence). Trimming took 1 base from V and 2 from J; bases not matched to a gene: 3. The CDR3 runs to 14 residues.

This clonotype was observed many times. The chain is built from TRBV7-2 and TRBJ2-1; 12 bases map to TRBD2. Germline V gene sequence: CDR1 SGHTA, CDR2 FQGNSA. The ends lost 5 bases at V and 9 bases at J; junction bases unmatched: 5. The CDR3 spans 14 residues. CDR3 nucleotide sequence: TGTGCCAGCAGCACTAGCGGGGGGCTCGGTGAGCAGTTCTTC. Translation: CASSTSGGLGEQFF.

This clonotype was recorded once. The CDR3 reads CASSDSMEGAEAFF. DNA for the CDR3: TGTGCCAGCAGTGATTCAATGGAGGGGGCTGAAGCTTTCTTT. J is TRBJ1-1 and V is TRBV6-4; D possibly corresponds to TRBD1 (6 bases). In germline, CDR1 is MRHNA, CDR2 SNTAGT. Trimming took off 3 bases at V and 6 bases at J, with 14 bases between the two ends. There are 14 residues in the CDR3.

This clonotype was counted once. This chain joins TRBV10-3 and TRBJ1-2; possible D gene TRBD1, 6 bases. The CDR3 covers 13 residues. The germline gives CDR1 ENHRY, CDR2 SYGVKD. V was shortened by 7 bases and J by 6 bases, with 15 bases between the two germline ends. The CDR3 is CAITDGQYDGYTF. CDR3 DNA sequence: TGTGCCATCACCGACGGACAGTACGATGGCTACACCTTC.

CDR3 protein: CASSLGRTNEKLFF. As DNA, the CDR3 is TGTGCCAGCTCACTGGGCAGAACTAATGAAAAACTGTTTTTT. The V call is TRBV18, the J call TRBJ1-4; D call uncertain. V shed 4 bases and J shed 1 base, with 7 bases lying between them. CDR1 is KGHSH and CDR2 is LQKENI in the germline V gene. This CDR3 is built from 14 residues.

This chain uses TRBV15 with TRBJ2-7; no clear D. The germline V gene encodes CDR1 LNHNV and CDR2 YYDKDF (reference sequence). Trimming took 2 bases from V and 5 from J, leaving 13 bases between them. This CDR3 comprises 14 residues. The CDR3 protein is CATSRTGAPDEQYF. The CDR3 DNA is TGTGCCACCAGCAGAACGGGCGCTCCCGACGAGCAGTACTTC.

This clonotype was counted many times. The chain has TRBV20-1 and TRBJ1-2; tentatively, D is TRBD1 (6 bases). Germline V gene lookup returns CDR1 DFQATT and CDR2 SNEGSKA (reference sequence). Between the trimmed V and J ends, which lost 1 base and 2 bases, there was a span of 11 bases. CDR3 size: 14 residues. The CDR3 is CSARVGGPNYGYTF. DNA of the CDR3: TGCAGTGCTAGAGTAGGGGGGCCCAACTATGGCTACACCTTC.

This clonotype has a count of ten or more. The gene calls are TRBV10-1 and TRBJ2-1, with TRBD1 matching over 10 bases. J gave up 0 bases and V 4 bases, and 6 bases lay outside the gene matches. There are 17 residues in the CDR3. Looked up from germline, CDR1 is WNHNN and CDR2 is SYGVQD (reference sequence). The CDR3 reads CASSVGTGASSYNEQFF. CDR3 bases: TGCGCCAGCAGTGTGGGGACAGGGGCAAGCTCCTACAATGAGCAGTTCTTC.

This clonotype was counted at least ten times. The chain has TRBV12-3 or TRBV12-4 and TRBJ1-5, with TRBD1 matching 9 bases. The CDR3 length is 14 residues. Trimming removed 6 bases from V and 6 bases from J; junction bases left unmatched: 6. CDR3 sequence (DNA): TGTGCCAGCAGCCGGGACAGGGATACTCAGCCCCAGCATTTT. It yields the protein CASSRDRDTQPQHF.

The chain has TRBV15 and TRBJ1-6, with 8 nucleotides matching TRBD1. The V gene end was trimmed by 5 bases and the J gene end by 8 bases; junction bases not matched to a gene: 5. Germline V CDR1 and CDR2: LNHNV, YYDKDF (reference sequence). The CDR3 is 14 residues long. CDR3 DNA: TGTGCCACCAGCGGGGGACAGGAGTATTCACCCCTCCACTTT. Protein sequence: CATSGGQEYSPLHF.

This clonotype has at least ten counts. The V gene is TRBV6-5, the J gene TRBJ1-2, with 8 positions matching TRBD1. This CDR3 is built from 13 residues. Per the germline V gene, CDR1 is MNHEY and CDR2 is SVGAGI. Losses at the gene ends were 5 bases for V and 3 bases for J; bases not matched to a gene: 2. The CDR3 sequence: CASSRGQDYGYTF. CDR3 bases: TGTGCCAGCAGTAGGGGACAGGACTATGGCTACACCTTC.

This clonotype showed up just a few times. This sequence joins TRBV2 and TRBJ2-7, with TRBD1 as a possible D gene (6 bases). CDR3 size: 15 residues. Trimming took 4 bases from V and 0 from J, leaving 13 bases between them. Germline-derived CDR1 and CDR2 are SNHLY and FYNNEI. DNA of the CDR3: TGTGCCAGCAGTGTGCTTCAGGGGATCTCCTACGAGCAGTACTTC. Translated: CASSVLQGISYEQYF.

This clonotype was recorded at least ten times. The CDR3 reads CASSKLNPGAGELFF. CDR3 nucleotides: TGTGCCAGCAGCAAACTCAACCCAGGGGCCGGGGAGCTGTTTTTT. V gene TRBV7-2 combines with J gene TRBJ2-2; tentatively, D is TRBD1 (6 bases). This CDR3 is built from 15 residues. The V end was cut by 5 bases, the J end by 6 bases, with 16 bases between. Germline CDR1 is SGHTA and CDR2 is FQGNSA.

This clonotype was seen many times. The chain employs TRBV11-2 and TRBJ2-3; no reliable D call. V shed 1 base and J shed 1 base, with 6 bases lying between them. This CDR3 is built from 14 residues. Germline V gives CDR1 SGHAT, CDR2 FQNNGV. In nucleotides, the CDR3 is TGTGCCAGCAGCTTAGTTGGGGGCACAGATACGCAGTATTTT. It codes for CASSLVGGTDTQYF.

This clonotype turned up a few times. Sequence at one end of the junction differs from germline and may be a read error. For the CDR3, the DNA is TGTGCCAGCAACTTGGTAGTACAAGAGACCCAGTACTTC. Amino acid sequence: CASNLVVQETQYF. V and J are TRBV5-6 and TRBJ2-5; no clear D gene. The length of the CDR3 is 13 residues. Germline V gives CDR1 SGHDT, CDR2 YYEEEE.

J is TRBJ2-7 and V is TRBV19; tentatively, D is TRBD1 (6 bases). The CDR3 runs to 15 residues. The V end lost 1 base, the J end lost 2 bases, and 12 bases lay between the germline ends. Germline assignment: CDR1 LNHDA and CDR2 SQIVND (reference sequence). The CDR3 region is CASSIGQVGTYEQYF. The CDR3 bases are TGTGCCAGTAGTATAGGACAGGTCGGAACCTACGAGCAGTACTTC. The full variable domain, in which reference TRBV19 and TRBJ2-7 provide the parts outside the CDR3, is DGGITQSPKYLFRKEGQNVTLSCEQNLNHDAMYWYRQDPGQGLRLIYYSQIVNDFQKGDIAEGYSVSREKKESFPLTVTSAQKNPTAFYLCASSIGQVGTYEQYFGPGTRLTVT.

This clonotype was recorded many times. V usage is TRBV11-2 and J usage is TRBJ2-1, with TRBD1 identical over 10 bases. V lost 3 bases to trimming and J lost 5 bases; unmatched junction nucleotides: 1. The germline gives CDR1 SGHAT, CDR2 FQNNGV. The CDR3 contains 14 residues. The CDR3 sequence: CASSFGQGDNEQFF. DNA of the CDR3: TGTGCCAGCAGCTTCGGACAGGGGGACAATGAGCAGTTCTTC.

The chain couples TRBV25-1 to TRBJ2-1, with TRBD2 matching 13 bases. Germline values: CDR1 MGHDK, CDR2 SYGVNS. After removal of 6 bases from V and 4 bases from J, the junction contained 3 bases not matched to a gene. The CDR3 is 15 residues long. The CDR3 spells CASRGTSGIYNEQFF. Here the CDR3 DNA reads TGTGCCAGCAGGGGGACTAGCGGGATTTACAATGAGCAGTTCTTC.

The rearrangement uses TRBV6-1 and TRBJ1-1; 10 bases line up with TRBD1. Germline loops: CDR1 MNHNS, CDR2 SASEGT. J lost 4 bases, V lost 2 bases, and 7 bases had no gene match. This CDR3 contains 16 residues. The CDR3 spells CASSERQGASSTEAFF. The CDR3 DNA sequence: TGTGCCAGCAGTGAAAGACAGGGGGCGAGTAGCACTGAAGCTTTCTTT.

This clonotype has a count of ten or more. The chain's CDR3 is CASGKNTDTQYF. As DNA, the CDR3 is TGTGCCAGCGGTAAAAACACAGATACGCAGTATTTT. This rearrangement joins TRBV6-6 to TRBJ2-3; D gene ambiguous. The germline V and J ends were trimmed by 8 bases and 2 bases, with 8 bases remaining between them. Looked up from germline, CDR1 is MNHNY and CDR2 is SVGAGI (reference sequence). The CDR3 contains 12 residues.

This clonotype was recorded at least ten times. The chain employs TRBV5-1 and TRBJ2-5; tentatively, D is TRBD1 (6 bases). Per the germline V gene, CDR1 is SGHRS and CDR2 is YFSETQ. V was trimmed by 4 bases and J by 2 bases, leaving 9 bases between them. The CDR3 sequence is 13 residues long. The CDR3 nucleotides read TGCGCCAGCAGCCGGGACAATCAAGAGACCCAGTACTTC. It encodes CASSRDNQETQYF. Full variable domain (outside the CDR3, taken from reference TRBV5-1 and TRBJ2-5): KAGVTQTPRYLIKTRGQQVTLSCSPISGHRSVSWYQQTPGQGLQFLFEYFSETQRNKGNFPGRFSGRQFSNSRSEMNVSTLELGDSALYLCASSRDNQETQYFGPGTRLLVL.

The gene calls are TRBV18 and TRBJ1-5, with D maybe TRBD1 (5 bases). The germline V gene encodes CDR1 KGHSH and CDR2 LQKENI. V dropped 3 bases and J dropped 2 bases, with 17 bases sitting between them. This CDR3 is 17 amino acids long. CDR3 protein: CASSPQTEGLGNQPQHF. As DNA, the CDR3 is TGTGCCAGCTCACCCCAAACGGAGGGGTTGGGCAATCAGCCCCAGCATTTT.

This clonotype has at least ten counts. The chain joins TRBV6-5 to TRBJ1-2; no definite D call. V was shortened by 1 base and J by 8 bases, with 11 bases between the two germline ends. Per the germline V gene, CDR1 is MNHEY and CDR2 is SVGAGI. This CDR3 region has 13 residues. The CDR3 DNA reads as TGTGCCAGCAGTTACTTGTCCGAGTGGGGCTACACCTTC. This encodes CASSYLSEWGYTF.

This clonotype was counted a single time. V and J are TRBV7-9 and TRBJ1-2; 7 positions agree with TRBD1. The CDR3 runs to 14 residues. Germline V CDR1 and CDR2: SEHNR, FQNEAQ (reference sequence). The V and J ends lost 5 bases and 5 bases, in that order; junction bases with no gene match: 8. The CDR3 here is CASSLRGDRYGYTF. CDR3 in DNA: TGTGCCAGCAGCCTTCGCGGGGACAGATATGGCTACACCTTC. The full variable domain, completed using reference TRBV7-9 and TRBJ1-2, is DTGVSQNPRHKITKRGQNVTFRCDPISEHNRLYWYRQTLGQGPEFLTYFQNEAQLEKSRLLSDRFSAERPKGSFSTLEIQRTEQGDSAMYLCASSLRGDRYGYTFGSGTRLTVV.

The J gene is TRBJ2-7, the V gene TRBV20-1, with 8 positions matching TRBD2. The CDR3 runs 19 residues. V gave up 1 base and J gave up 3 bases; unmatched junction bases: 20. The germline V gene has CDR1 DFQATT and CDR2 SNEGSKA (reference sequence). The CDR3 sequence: CSARAEAGVAGGSGYEQYF. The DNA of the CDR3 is TGCAGTGCTAGAGCTGAGGCAGGAGTGGCGGGGGGTTCCGGCTACGAGCAGTACTTC.

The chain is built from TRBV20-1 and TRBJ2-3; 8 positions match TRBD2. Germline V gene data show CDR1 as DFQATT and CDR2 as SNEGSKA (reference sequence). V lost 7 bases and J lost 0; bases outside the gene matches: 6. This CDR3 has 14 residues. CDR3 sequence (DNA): TGCAGTGGCCTAGCGGGCGGTAGCACAGATACGCAGTATTTT. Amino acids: CSGLAGGSTDTQYF.

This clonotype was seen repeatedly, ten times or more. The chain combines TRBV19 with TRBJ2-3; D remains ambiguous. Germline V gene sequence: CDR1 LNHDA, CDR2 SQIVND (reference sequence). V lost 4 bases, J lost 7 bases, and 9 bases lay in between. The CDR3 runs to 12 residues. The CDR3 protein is CASSRVANTQYF. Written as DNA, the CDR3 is TGTGCCAGTAGTAGGGTAGCAAATACGCAGTATTTT.

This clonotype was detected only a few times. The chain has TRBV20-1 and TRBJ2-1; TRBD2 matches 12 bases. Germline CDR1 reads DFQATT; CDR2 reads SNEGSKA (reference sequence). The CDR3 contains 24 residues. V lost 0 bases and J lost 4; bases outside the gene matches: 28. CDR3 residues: CSARDRWAEAATSGGRPLYNEQFF. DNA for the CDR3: TGCAGTGCTAGAGATCGTTGGGCGGAGGCCGCGACTAGCGGGGGCCGTCCGCTTTACAATGAGCAGTTCTTC.